A single sample is the source of the 15 T cell receptor beta chains below, sequenced in a study of regulatory T cells in long-lasting Graves disease. This sample's time point: newly diagnosed GD, antithyroid drugs for less than 3 months. TCR sequences were obtained from RNA taken from PBMCs. The authors built TCR beta libraries using iRepertoire HTBI primers and Arm-PCR of CDR3 regions. TCRdb called the multiplex PCR reads again in MiXCR, with one record for every CDR3 protein. The sample yields 400,000 to 500,000 distinct CDR3 sequences, roughly 15% seen once. These data were also filed under a second study, of T cells in Graves' hyperthyroidism and ophthalmopathy.

Sequences were derived from peripheral blood mononuclear cells (PBMCs), sampled at new diagnosis, from a patient treated with antithyroid drugs. Source of these receptors: a woman in her twenties or thirties with Graves disease.

This clonotype was counted many times. Here the CDR3 DNA reads TGTGCCAGCAGCCGAATACTAGTAAACAATGAGCAGTTCTTC. Translated, it gives CASSRILVNNEQFF. V usage is TRBV28 and J usage is TRBJ2-1, with D maybe TRBD2 (5 bases). This CDR3 comprises 14 residues. The germline V and J ends were trimmed by 6 bases and 5 bases, with 14 bases remaining between them. Germline values: CDR1 MDHEN, CDR2 SYDVKM.

This clonotype was recorded many times. The chain carries TRBV4-2 and TRBJ2-7, with D possibly being TRBD2 (6 bases). The ends were cut back, 3 bases at V and 6 bases at J, with 18 bases in the middle. This CDR3 spans 15 amino acids. The V gene's germline CDR1 is LGHNA and CDR2 YNFKEQ. CDR3 loop: CASSQAGQGGGEQYF. The CDR3, as DNA: TGTGCCAGCAGCCAGGCTGGTCAGGGAGGAGGCGAGCAGTACTTC.

The sample holds many counts of this clonotype. The CDR3 DNA sequence: TGTGCCAGCTCACCAGTGGGCGGCGGCACAGATACGCAGTATTTT. Encoded protein: CASSPVGGGTDTQYF. The V gene is TRBV18, the J gene TRBJ2-3, with unresolved D. The CDR3 has 15 amino acids. V gave up 2 bases and J gave up 1 base, with 10 bases separating them. The germline CDR1 and CDR2 sequences are KGHSH and LQKENI.

In its sample, this clonotype was seen many times. The chain is built from TRBV7-8 and TRBJ2-5; the match to TRBD1 covers 9 bases. The V gene end was trimmed by 4 bases and the J gene end by 1 base; junction bases not matched to a gene: 7. This CDR3 is built from 16 residues. The germline V gene encodes CDR1 SGHVS and CDR2 FQNEAQ. The CDR3 here is CASSSPRDRVQETQYF. The CDR3 DNA reads TGTGCCAGCAGCTCCCCGAGGGACAGGGTCCAAGAGACCCAGTACTTC.

This clonotype was seen at least ten times. The V call is TRBV20-1, the J call TRBJ2-7; D is unresolved. V dropped 8 bases and J dropped 0 bases, with 8 bases sitting between them. Germline V gene lookup returns CDR1 DFQATT and CDR2 SNEGSKA (reference sequence). This CDR3 contains 11 residues. CDR3 residues: CSSQYSYEQYF. The CDR3 nucleotides read TGCAGTTCCCAGTACTCCTACGAGCAGTACTTC.

In its sample, this clonotype was seen many times. The genes are TRBV7-2 and TRBJ2-3, with TRBD2 matching over 8 bases. CDR1 and CDR2 (germline): SGHTA, FQGNSA. J gave up 1 base and V 8 bases, and 8 bases lay outside the gene matches. The CDR3 runs to 15 residues. In DNA, the CDR3 is TGTGCCAGCTCGGACGGGAGGGCTGGCACAGATACGCAGTATTTT. Translation gives CASSDGRAGTDTQYF. The variable domain in full, with the rest retrieved from reference TRBV7-2 and TRBJ2-3, is GAGVSQSPSNKVTEKGKDVELRCDPISGHTALYWYRQSLGQGLEFLIYFQGNSAPDKSGLPSDRFSAERTGGSVSTLTIQRTQQEDSAVYLCASSDGRAGTDTQYFGPGTRLTVL.

This clonotype showed up many times. This chain connects TRBV28 to TRBJ2-7; maybe TRBD2 (6 bases). V was cut by 3 bases and J by 4 bases, with 16 bases left in between. The CDR3 totals 15 residues. Germline V gene lookup returns CDR1 MDHEN and CDR2 SYDVKM. As DNA, the CDR3 is TGTGCCAGCAGTTTGGGCCTAGCGCTAAGATACGAGCAGTACTTC. Translation gives CASSLGLALRYEQYF.

This clonotype was observed at least ten times. The rearrangement joins TRBV28 to TRBJ1-5, with 7 bases identical to TRBD1. This CDR3 has 15 amino acids. The germline V gene has CDR1 MDHEN and CDR2 SYDVKM. V gave up 7 bases and J gave up 2 bases; unmatched junction bases: 8. This CDR3 is CASTNRGVGNQPQHF. The CDR3, as DNA: TGTGCCAGCACTAACAGGGGTGTTGGCAATCAGCCCCAGCATTTT.

The chain employs TRBV12-5 and TRBJ2-1; 14 nucleotides match TRBD2. V shed 5 bases, J shed 1 base, and the junction held 10 bases outside the gene matches. Looked up from germline, CDR1 is LGHNT and CDR2 is FRNRAP. CDR3 length equals 19 residues. For the CDR3, the DNA is TGTGCTAGTGGTCCAGACGGGACTAGCGGGAGCGTGTCCTACAATGAGCAGTTCTTC. Its protein is CASGPDGTSGSVSYNEQFF.

This clonotype was recorded many times. The V gene is TRBV14, the J gene TRBJ2-7; D is uncertain. The CDR3 extends over 11 amino acids. V was cut by 3 bases and J by 2 bases, with 2 bases left in between. Germline CDR1 is SGHDN and CDR2 is FVKESK. CDR3: CASSHTYEQYF. Written as DNA, the CDR3 is TGTGCCAGCAGCCATACCTACGAGCAGTACTTC.

The rearrangement links TRBV4-3 to TRBJ2-5, with 14 bases fitting TRBD2. V dropped 3 bases and J dropped 11; count of bases not matched to a gene: 11. This CDR3 contains 16 residues. Germline-derived CDR1 and CDR2 are LGHNA and YSLEER. The CDR3: CASSQTSGRAGYEQYF. Here the CDR3 DNA reads TGCGCCAGCAGCCAGACTAGCGGGAGGGCCGGTTATGAGCAGTACTTC.

This clonotype was counted at least ten times. The rearrangement uses TRBV28 and TRBJ2-1, with 10 bases lining up with TRBD2. The germline V gene has CDR1 MDHEN and CDR2 SYDVKM. Trimming took 6 bases from V and 5 from J; bases not matched to a gene: 7. The CDR3 is made up of 15 amino acids. The CDR3 DNA sequence: TGTGCCAGCAGGGGCAGGACTAGCGGTAACAATGAGCAGTTCTTC. Amino acids: CASRGRTSGNNEQFF. Filled out from reference TRBV28 and TRBJ2-1, the complete variable domain reads DVKVTQSSRYLVKRTGEKVFLECVQDMDHENMFWYRQDPGLGLRLIYFSYDVKMKEKGDIPEGYSVSREKKERFSLILESASTNQTSMYLCASRGRTSGNNEQFFGPGTRLTVL.

CDR3 nucleotide sequence: TGTGCCAGCACCCGTCCCGGGACAGGGGGTAGTATTGGCTACACCTTC. Translation gives CASTRPGTGGSIGYTF. V gene TRBV28 combines with J gene TRBJ1-2; 11 bases align to TRBD1. The CDR3 loop spans 16 amino acids. The ends lost 7 bases at V and 7 bases at J; junction bases unmatched: 14. Germline V CDR1 and CDR2: MDHEN, SYDVKM.

The sample holds many counts of this clonotype. The chain is built from TRBV30 and TRBJ1-1, with D possibly being TRBD1 (5 bases). The CDR3 covers 12 residues. The V and J ends lost 5 bases and 6 bases respectively, with 13 bases between them. Germline loops: CDR1 GTSNPN, CDR2 SVGIG (reference sequence). This CDR3 reads CAWGPLTAEAFF. Here the CDR3 DNA reads TGTGCCTGGGGGCCCCTGACAGCTGAAGCTTTCTTT. Drawing the rest from reference TRBV30 and TRBJ1-1, the complete variable domain is SQTIHQWPATLVQPVGSPLSLECTVEGTSNPNLYWYRQAAGRGLQLLFYSVGIGQISSEVPQNLSASRPQDRQFILSSKKLLLSDSGFYLCAWGPLTAEAFFGQGTRLTVV.

This clonotype turned up a few times. The chain is built from TRBV6-1 and TRBJ2-5, with a weak D call TRBD1 (6 bases). Germline assignment: CDR1 MNHNS and CDR2 SASEGT. The CDR3 consists of 16 residues. Trimming pared 4 bases from V and 5 bases from J, leaving 20 bases between. The CDR3 nucleotides are TGTGCCAGCAGTGCGACAGGTATATGGCTAACCGAGACCCAGTACTTC. This gives the protein CASSATGIWLTETQYF.